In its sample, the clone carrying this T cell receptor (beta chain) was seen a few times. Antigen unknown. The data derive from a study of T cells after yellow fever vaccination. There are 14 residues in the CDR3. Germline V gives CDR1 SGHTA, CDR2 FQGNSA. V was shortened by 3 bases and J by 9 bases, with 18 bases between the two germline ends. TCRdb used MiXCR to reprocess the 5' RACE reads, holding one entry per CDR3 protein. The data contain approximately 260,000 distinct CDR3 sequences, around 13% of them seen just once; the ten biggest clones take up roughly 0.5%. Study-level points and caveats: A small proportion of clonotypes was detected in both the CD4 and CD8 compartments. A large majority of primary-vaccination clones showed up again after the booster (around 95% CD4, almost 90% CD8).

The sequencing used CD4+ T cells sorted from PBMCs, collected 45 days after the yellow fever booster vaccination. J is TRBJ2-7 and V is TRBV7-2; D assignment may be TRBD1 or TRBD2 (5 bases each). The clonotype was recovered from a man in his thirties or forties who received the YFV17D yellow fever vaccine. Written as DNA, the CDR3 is TGTGCCAGCAGCTTGGGGACCAGCATGGCGGGGCAGTACTTC. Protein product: CASSLGTSMAGQYF. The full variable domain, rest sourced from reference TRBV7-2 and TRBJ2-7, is GAGVSQSPSNKVTEKGKDVELRCDPISGHTALYWYRQSLGQGLEFLIYFQGNSAPDKSGLPSDRFSAERTGGSVSTLTIQRTQQEDSAVYLCASSLGTSMAGQYFGPGTRLTVT.